A single sample gave rise to the 20 T cell receptor beta chains below, sequenced in a study of blood T cells in healthy people across ages. Combining a sample-barcoded 5' primer with a J-beta primer mix, a second PCR ran for roughly 6 to 11 cycles. TCRdb processed the 5' RACE reads anew with MiXCR; each CDR3 protein has one entry. Among some 860,000 distinct CDR3 sequences listed, 56% were seen once. Input material: blood. The receptors were gathered from a man between 35 and 55 years old in good health.

The gene calls are TRBV7-2 and TRBJ2-1; 8 nucleotides match TRBD2. V shed 2 bases and J 6 bases; nucleotides not matched to a gene: 3. CDR1 is SGHTA, CDR2 FQGNSA, per germline. The CDR3 contains 14 residues. The CDR3 sequence is CASSLRLAGNEQFF. CDR3 DNA sequence: TGTGCCAGCAGCTTAAGGCTAGCGGGCAATGAGCAGTTCTTC.

This chain links TRBV27 with TRBJ2-4, with D uncertain. Germline V gives CDR1 MNHEY, CDR2 SMNVEV (reference sequence). This CDR3 comprises 13 residues. Deletions cut 3 bases from V and 0 bases from J, with 3 bases between. The CDR3 bases are TGTGCCAGCAGTTTCCTAGCCAAAAACATTCAGTACTTC. It is translated as CASSFLAKNIQYF.

This clonotype was found a few times. The chain combines TRBV14 with TRBJ2-1; D gene ambiguous. Trimming shortened V by 5 bases and J by 0 bases, and 11 bases separated the two germline ends. Germline V CDR1 and CDR2: SGHDN, FVKESK. The CDR3 totals 15 residues. CDR3 sequence: CASSARLSSYNEQFF. The DNA for the CDR3 is TGTGCCAGCAGCGCGCGCTTGAGCTCCTACAATGAGCAGTTCTTC.

CDR3 DNA sequence: TGTGCCAGCAGCCAAGAACAGGGGGTTTACTATGGCTACACCTTC. Its protein product is CASSQEQGVYYGYTF. The chain is built from TRBV14 and TRBJ1-2; 8 positions match TRBD1. The CDR3 has 15 residues. The V segment lost 0 bases and the J segment 3 bases; nucleotides outside the gene matches: 3. The germline V gene has CDR1 SGHDN and CDR2 FVKESK.

The rearrangement joins TRBV12-3 or TRBV12-4 to TRBJ1-2; D is possibly TRBD1 (5 bases). V was cut by 2 bases and J by 8 bases, with 12 bases left in between. CDR3 length: 13 residues. CDR3 residues: CASSLRDGGGYTF. The CDR3 coding sequence is TGTGCCAGCAGTTTAAGGGACGGTGGGGGCTACACCTTC.

This rearrangement joins TRBV9 to TRBJ2-1; no definite D call. Trimming removed 1 base from V and 5 bases from J, with 7 bases in between. CDR3 length: 13 residues. The germline V gene encodes CDR1 SGDLS and CDR2 YYNGEE. The CDR3, as DNA: TGTGCCAGCAGCGTACTACAAGACAATGAGCAGTTCTTC. This gives the protein CASSVLQDNEQFF.

The V gene is TRBV6-2 or TRBV6-3, the J gene TRBJ2-7, with 12 bases matching TRBD2. Germline CDR1 reads MNHEY; CDR2 reads SVGEGT. J lost 0 bases, V lost 0 bases, and 12 bases had no gene match. The CDR3 is 20 residues long. CDR3 region: CASSYSLASGRAESSYEQYF. CDR3 in DNA: TGTGCCAGCAGTTACTCTCTGGCTAGCGGGAGGGCAGAAAGCTCCTACGAGCAGTACTTC.

This chain connects TRBV7-3 to TRBJ2-7, with 7 bases matching TRBD1. V lost 6 bases and J lost 2; bases outside the gene matches: 10. Germline V lookup: CDR1 SGHTA, CDR2 FQGTGA. This CDR3 contains 15 residues. The CDR3 DNA is TGTGCCAGCAGTTTCAACAGGGGCGCTCCCTACGAGCAGTACTTC. This translates into CASSFNRGAPYEQYF.

This sequence joins TRBV7-2 and TRBJ1-6; D unclear. Germline CDR1 SGHTA, CDR2 FQGNSA. With 0 bases removed from V and 8 bases from J, the gap between germline ends came to 8 bases. The CDR3 sequence is 14 residues long. CDR3 DNA: TGTGCCAGCAGCTTAGCCCCCCGGGATTCACCCCTCCACTTT. It translates to CASSLAPRDSPLHF.

The chain links TRBV24-1 to TRBJ2-4; D possibly corresponds to TRBD1 (6 bases). The CDR3 runs to 16 residues. From germline, CDR1 is KGHDR and CDR2 SFDVKD. V lost 3 bases to trimming and J lost 1 base, with 12 bases between them. The CDR3 DNA follows: TGTGCCACCAGTGATGGGCGTCAGGGGGCCAAAAACATTCAGTACTTC. This codes for CATSDGRQGAKNIQYF.

As for this clonotype: A read error may be the cause here, since a much bigger clone is one base away. This chain's CDR3 is CASRRGQGAQYF. The CDR3 coding sequence is TGTGCCAGCAGGCGGGGACAGGGCGCGCAGTATTTT. This rearrangement joins TRBV12-3 or TRBV12-4 to TRBJ2-3; 9 bases are shared with TRBD1. J gave up 10 bases and V 6 bases, and 5 bases lay outside the gene matches. The CDR3 consists of 12 residues.

This chain uses TRBV27 with TRBJ2-4; D may correspond to TRBD1 or TRBD2 (5 bases each). The DNA matches TRBJ2-5 better at its end, which makes the J call doubtful. Germline V CDR1 and CDR2: MNHEY, SMNVEV (reference sequence). The CDR3 runs 16 residues. CDR3 sequence reads: CASKQPGPARRETQYF. DNA of the CDR3: TGTGCCAGCAAGCAACCGGGACCCGCCCGCCGGGAGACCCAGTACTTC.

This clonotype was recorded a few times. V gene TRBV24-1 combines with J gene TRBJ2-5, with D hard to call. The CDR3 runs to 15 residues. V lost 1 base and J 3 bases, leaving 11 bases between the germline ends. The germline V gene has CDR1 KGHDR and CDR2 SFDVKD. This chain's CDR3 is CATSDFSTHKETQYF. The CDR3 DNA reads TGTGCCACCAGTGATTTTAGTACACACAAAGAGACCCAGTACTTC.

This chain links TRBV5-1 with TRBJ2-1; a weak D match, TRBD1 (7 bases). The V gene's germline CDR1 is SGHRS and CDR2 YFSETQ. The V end was cut by 4 bases, the J end by 2 bases, with 16 bases between. The CDR3 is 16 residues long. For the CDR3, the DNA is TGCGCCAGCAGCCCGTTCTCCAGGGGGGCCTACAATGAGCAGTTCTTC. Amino acid sequence: CASSPFSRGAYNEQFF. Looking up the rest from reference TRBV5-1 and TRBJ2-1 gives the full variable domain: KAGVTQTPRYLIKTRGQQVTLSCSPISGHRSVSWYQQTPGQGLQFLFEYFSETQRNKGNFPGRFSGRQFSNSRSEMNVSTLELGDSALYLCASSPFSRGAYNEQFFGPGTRLTVL.

The rearrangement joins TRBV5-6 to TRBJ2-4; perhaps D is TRBD1 or TRBD2 (6 bases each). The better agreement between TRBJ2-5 and the DNA end casts doubt on the J call. The germline V gene encodes CDR1 SGHDT and CDR2 YYEEEE. The CDR3 length is 15 residues. DNA of the CDR3: TGTGCCAGCAGCTTTACACCGGGGGCCCAAGAGACCCAGTACTTC. Residues: CASSFTPGAQETQYF.

This clonotype was counted a few times. CDR3 DNA: TGTGCCAGCAGCGAATCCCGCCCAGGGGGGAACACTGAAGCTTTCTTT. This encodes CASSESRPGGNTEAFF. The chain links TRBV3-1 to TRBJ1-1; 7 bases match TRBD1. The junction had 10 bases not matched to a gene; V was cut back by 5 bases and J by 1 base. The CDR3 extends over 16 amino acids. Germline V CDR1 and CDR2: LGHDT, YNNKEL (reference sequence).

The chain employs TRBV5-1 and TRBJ2-7; 8 bases fit TRBD2. Germline assignment: CDR1 SGHRS and CDR2 YFSETQ. The CDR3 is made up of 15 amino acids. V trimming: 3 bases; J trimming: 2 bases; junction bases outside the gene matches: 7. Here the CDR3 reads CASSSAGGSPYEQYF. The CDR3 DNA reads as TGCGCCAGCAGCTCGGCGGGGGGTTCTCCCTACGAGCAGTACTTC.

The J gene is TRBJ1-2, the V gene TRBV21-1; the D call of TRBD1 is as the table states it, not checked on the DNA. TRBV21-1 is reported as a pseudogene. The CDR3 is made up of 15 amino acids. The CDR3 DNA reads as TGTGCCAGCAGCAAACGGGTCAGGGTAGACTATGGCTACACCTTC. Translated: CASSKRVRVDYGYTF.

The sample holds one count of this clonotype. Possible read error: a much larger clone is one base away. V usage is TRBV20-1 and J usage is TRBJ2-7, with 13 bases identical to TRBD2. The CDR3 covers 15 residues. Per the germline V gene, CDR1 is DFQATT and CDR2 is SNEGSKA (reference sequence). J lost 9 bases, V lost 4 bases, and 12 bases had no gene match. In nucleotides, the CDR3 is TGCAGTGCTACAGATGGGACTAGCGGGGATTGGGGGCAGTACTTC. Its protein is CSATDGTSGDWGQYF.

The chain combines TRBV20-1 with TRBJ1-2, with a weak D call TRBD1 (5 bases). The CDR3 sequence is 12 residues long. CDR1 is DFQATT and CDR2 is SNEGSKA in the germline V gene (reference sequence). Deletions cut 6 bases from V and 8 bases from J, with 16 bases between. DNA for the CDR3: TGCAGTGCCCCCCGGGGGGTGGGCGGCTACACCTTC. Encoded protein: CSAPRGVGGYTF.